This TCR beta chain was identified during a study of blood T cells in healthy people across ages. The authors ran a second PCR of about 7 to 11 cycles using a sample-barcoded 5' primer and a J-beta primer mix. Each CDR3 protein is one row after TCRdb ran MiXCR on the 5' RACE reads. This sample yields 1.4 million or so distinct CDR3 sequences, of which roughly 43% are seen a single time; under 5% belongs to the top ten. Study-level results: In long-lived donors, naive CD4+ cell counts and diversity exceeded those of aged donors.

Germline CDR1 is SQVTM and CDR2 is ANQGSEA. V shed 5 bases, J shed 13 bases, and the junction held 7 bases outside the gene matches. The CDR3 covers 12 residues. Points on this clonotype: Its target is unknown.

The V call is TRBV29-1, the J call TRBJ2-4, with TRBD1 matching 11 bases. The sample taken for sequencing was blood. The receptor's source is a woman aged 18-29 years in good health. CDR3 sequence reads: CSVWTGGGQQYF. CDR3 nucleotide sequence: TGCAGCGTTTGGACAGGGGGCGGGCAGCAGTACTTC.